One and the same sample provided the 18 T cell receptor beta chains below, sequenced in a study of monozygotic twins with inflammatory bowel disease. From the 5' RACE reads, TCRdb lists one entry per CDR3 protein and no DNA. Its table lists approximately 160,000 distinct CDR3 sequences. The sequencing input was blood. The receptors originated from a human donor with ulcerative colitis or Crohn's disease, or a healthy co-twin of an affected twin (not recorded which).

The CDR3 loop is CASSSLEAGGLEQYF. The gene calls are TRBV7-2 and TRBJ2-7; the TCRdb call, TRBD2, lacks DNA for checking. Germline V gives CDR1 SGHTA, CDR2 FQGNSA. CDR3 size: 15 residues.

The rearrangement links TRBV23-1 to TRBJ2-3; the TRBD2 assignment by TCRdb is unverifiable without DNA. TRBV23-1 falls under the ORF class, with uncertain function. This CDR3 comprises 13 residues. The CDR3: CASSQRAGRTQYF.

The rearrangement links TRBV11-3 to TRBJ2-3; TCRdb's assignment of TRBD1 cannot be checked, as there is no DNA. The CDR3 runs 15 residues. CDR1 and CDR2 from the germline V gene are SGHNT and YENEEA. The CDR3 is CASSFETQGGDTQYF.

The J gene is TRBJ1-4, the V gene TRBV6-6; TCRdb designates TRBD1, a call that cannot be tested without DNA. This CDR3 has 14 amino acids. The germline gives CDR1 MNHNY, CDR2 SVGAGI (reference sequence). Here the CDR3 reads CASIKGGTNEKLFF.

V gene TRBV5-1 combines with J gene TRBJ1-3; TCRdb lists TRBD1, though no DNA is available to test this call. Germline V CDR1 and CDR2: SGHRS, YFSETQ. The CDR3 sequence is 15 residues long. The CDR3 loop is CASSLRTGAGNTIYF.

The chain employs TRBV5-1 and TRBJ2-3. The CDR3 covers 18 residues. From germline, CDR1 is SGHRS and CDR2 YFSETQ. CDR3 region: CASSLVEREWLSTDTQYF.

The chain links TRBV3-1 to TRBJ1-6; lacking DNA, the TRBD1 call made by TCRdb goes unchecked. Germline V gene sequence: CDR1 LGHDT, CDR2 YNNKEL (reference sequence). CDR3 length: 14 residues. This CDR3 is CASSRRDYNSPLHF.

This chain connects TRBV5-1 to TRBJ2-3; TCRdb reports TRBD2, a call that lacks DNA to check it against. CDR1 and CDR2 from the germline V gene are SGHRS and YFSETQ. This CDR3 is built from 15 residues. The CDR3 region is CASASGGGNTDTQYF.

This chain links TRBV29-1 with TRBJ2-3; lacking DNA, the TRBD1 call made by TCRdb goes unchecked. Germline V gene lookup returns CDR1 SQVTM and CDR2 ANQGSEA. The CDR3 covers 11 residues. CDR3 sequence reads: CSVSRGDTQYF.

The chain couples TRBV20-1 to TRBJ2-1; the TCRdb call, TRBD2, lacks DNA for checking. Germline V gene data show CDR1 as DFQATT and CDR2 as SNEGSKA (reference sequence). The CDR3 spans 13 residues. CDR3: CSALAGSYNEQFF.

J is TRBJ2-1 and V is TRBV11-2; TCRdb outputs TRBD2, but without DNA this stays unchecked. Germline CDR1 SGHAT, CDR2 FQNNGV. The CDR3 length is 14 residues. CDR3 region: CASRPSGSYNEQFF.

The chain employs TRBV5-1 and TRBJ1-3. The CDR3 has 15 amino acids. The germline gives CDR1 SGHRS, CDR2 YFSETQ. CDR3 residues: CASSWGGSSGNTIYF.

The CDR3 reads CASTPPGQDHEQYF. J is TRBJ2-7 and V is TRBV5-1; without DNA, the TCRdb call of TRBD1 cannot be checked. CDR3 size: 14 residues. The V gene's germline CDR1 is SGHRS and CDR2 YFSETQ.

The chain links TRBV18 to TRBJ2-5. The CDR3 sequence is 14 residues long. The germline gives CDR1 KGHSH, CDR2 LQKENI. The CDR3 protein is CASSPMAVAETQYF. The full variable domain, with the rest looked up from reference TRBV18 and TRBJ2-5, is NAGVMQNPRHLVRRRGQEARLRCSPMKGHSHVYWYRQLPEEGLKFMVYLQKENIIDESGMPKERFSAEFPKEGPSILRIQQVVRGDSAAYFCASSPMAVAETQYFGPGTRLLVL.

The CDR3 reads CASSLGGQGFF. The chain recombines TRBV7-9 with TRBJ2-1; TCRdb's D gene call, TRBD1, goes unchecked for lack of DNA. Germline values: CDR1 SEHNR, CDR2 FQNEAQ (reference sequence). CDR3 length: 11 amino acids. Full variable domain (remainder filled in from reference TRBV7-9 and TRBJ2-1): DTGVSQNPRHKITKRGQNVTFRCDPISEHNRLYWYRQTLGQGPEFLTYFQNEAQLEKSRLLSDRFSAERPKGSFSTLEIQRTEQGDSAMYLCASSLGGQGFFGPGTRLTVL.

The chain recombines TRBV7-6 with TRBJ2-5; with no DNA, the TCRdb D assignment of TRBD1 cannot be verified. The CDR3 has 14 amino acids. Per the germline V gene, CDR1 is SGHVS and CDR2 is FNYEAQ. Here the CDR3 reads CASSLYREQETQYF.

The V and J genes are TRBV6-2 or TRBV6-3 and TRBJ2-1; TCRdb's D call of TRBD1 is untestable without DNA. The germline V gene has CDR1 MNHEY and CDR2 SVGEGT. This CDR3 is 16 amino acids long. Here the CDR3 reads CASSYAPGQGTDEQFF.

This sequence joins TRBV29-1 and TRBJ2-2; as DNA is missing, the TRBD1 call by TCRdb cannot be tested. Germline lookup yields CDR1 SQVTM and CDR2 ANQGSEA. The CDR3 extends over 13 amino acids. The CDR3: CSVGQWNTGELFF.